The 15 T cell receptor beta chains presented below share a single source sample, sequenced in a study of T cells after somatic rescue of genetic block. TCRdb's table, derived via immunoSEQ multiplex PCR, lists solely in-frame clones and lacks some. This sample yields about 70,000 clones, of which about 92% are seen a single time; 3% belongs to the top ten. The sample was peripheral blood mononuclear cells (PBMCs). The receptors derive from a man aged 35 to 55.

V and J are TRBV7-8 and TRBJ2-7; 8 nucleotides align to TRBD2. The V and J ends lost 0 bases and 5 bases, in that order; junction bases with no gene match: 6. Germline V CDR1 and CDR2: SGHVS, FQNEAQ. The CDR3 extends over 15 amino acids. The CDR3 nucleotides are TGTGCCAGCAGCTTAGCTCAGAGCGGGAGCCACGAGCAGTACTTC. The encoded protein is CASSLAQSGSHEQYF. The full variable domain, its missing parts supplied by reference TRBV7-8 and TRBJ2-7, is GAGVSQSPRYKVAKRGQDVALRCDPISGHVSLFWYQQALGQGPEFLTYFQNEAQLDKSGLPSDRFFAERPEGSVSTLKIQRTQQEDSAVYLCASSLAQSGSHEQYFGPGTRLTVT.

This chain connects TRBV10-2 to TRBJ2-3, with a possible D match to TRBD2 (6 bases). Germline CDR1 and CDR2: WSHSY and SAAADI. The CDR3 is made up of 16 amino acids. V lost 6 bases and J 2 bases, leaving 18 bases between the germline ends. CDR3 DNA: TGCGCCAGCAGCACCGCCGGGACTTTTCCCACAGATACGCAGTATTTT. Protein product: CASSTAGTFPTDTQYF.

The chain employs TRBV9 and TRBJ2-1; D assignment may be TRBD1 or TRBD2 (5 bases each). From germline, CDR1 is SGDLS and CDR2 YYNGEE. This CDR3 spans 15 amino acids. V shed 0 bases and J shed 4 bases, with 11 bases lying between them. The CDR3 loop is CASSVVGDGYNEQFF. CDR3 in DNA: TGTGCCAGCAGCGTAGTTGGGGACGGTTACAATGAGCAGTTCTTC.

This sequence joins TRBV5-1 and TRBJ2-7; either TRBD1 or TRBD2 may supply D (5 bases each). CDR1 and CDR2 (germline): SGHRS, YFSETQ. The V and J ends lost 3 bases and 3 bases respectively, with 16 bases between them. The CDR3 spans 15 residues. The CDR3 sequence: CASSSRGGGIYEQYF. The CDR3 DNA is TGCGCCAGCAGCTCCCGGGGCGGCGGCATCTACGAGCAGTACTTC.

Regarding this clone: The germline gene is not matched at one end of the junction; a read error may be the cause. The rearrangement links TRBV28 to TRBJ1-4, with 7 bases matching TRBD1. This CDR3 comprises 12 residues. Germline CDR1 reads MDHEN; CDR2 reads SYDVKM. Written as DNA, the CDR3 is TGTGCCAGCAGTTCGAGCGGCCGACAGGGCGTTTTT. Its protein product is CASSSSGRQGVF. Full variable domain (remainder filled in from reference TRBV28 and TRBJ1-4): DVKVTQSSRYLVKRTGEKVFLECVQDMDHENMFWYRQDPGLGLRLIYFSYDVKMKEKGDIPEGYSVSREKKERFSLILESASTNQTSMYLCASSSSGRQGVFGSGTQLSVL.

The V and J genes are TRBV28 and TRBJ1-2; no clear D. This CDR3 is built from 12 residues. Trimming removed 6 bases at V and 5 bases at J, with 10 bases between. Germline CDR1 and CDR2: MDHEN and SYDVKM. The CDR3 coding sequence is TGTGCCAGCAGCCCCGCGGGGTATGGCTACACCTTC. Encoded protein: CASSPAGYGYTF.

The chain joins TRBV30 to TRBJ1-2; D is perhaps TRBD1 (6 bases). The V gene's germline CDR1 is GTSNPN and CDR2 SVGIG (reference sequence). The CDR3 totals 14 residues. V lost 1 base, J lost 0 bases, and 9 bases lay in between. The CDR3 bases are TGTGCCTGGAGTGACAGGGCGGCTAACTATGGCTACACCTTC. Protein sequence: CAWSDRAANYGYTF.

V usage is TRBV2 and J usage is TRBJ1-2; tentatively, D is TRBD1 (6 bases). Germline V CDR1 and CDR2: SNHLY, FYNNEI. V lost 7 bases, J lost 1 base, and 13 bases lay in between. The CDR3 contains 14 residues. The CDR3: CASNRDTNNYGYTF. CDR3 nucleotides: TGTGCCAGCAACCGGGACACGAATAACTATGGCTACACCTTC.

The chain recombines TRBV27 with TRBJ2-3; tentative D call: TRBD2 (6 bases). From germline, CDR1 is MNHEY and CDR2 SMNVEV (reference sequence). The CDR3 covers 16 residues. Trimming cost V 9 bases and J 2 bases, with 21 bases left between them. The CDR3 bases are TGTGCCAGTTCTCTTAGGGCGGGACTTTACACAGATACGCAGTATTTT. Translating gives CASSLRAGLYTDTQYF.

In DNA, the CDR3 is TGCGCCAGCAGCCAAGTCAGGGGGCCTTTAACCGGGGAGCTGTTTTTT. Its protein is CASSQVRGPLTGELFF. The rearrangement joins TRBV4-3 to TRBJ2-2, with TRBD1 matching 8 bases. The length of the CDR3 is 16 residues. Germline V CDR1 and CDR2: LGHNA, YSLEER. V was pared by 1 base and J by 5 bases, with 6 bases of the junction left unmatched.

The V and J genes are TRBV2 and TRBJ2-2; 7 bases are a match to TRBD1. The CDR3 sequence is 16 residues long. Germline CDR1 is SNHLY and CDR2 is FYNNEI. V trimming: 2 bases; J trimming: 0 bases; junction bases outside the gene matches: 3. CDR3 nucleotides: TGTGCCAGCAGTGAAACAGGGACAGCGAACACCGGGGAGCTGTTTTTT. Its translation is CASSETGTANTGELFF. The variable domain in full, with the rest retrieved from reference TRBV2 and TRBJ2-2, is EPEVTQTPSHQVTQMGQEVILRCVPISNHLYFYWYRQILGQKVEFLVSFYNNEISEKSEIFDDQFSVERPDGSNFTLKIRSTKLEDSAMYFCASSETGTANTGELFFGEGSRLTVL.

V and J are TRBV5-1 and TRBJ2-7, with D tentatively TRBD1 (5 bases). Germline V gene data show CDR1 as SGHRS and CDR2 as YFSETQ. This CDR3 spans 13 amino acids. V lost 2 bases and J lost 3, with 9 bases in between. The CDR3 protein is CASSFNRFYEQYF. DNA of the CDR3: TGCGCCAGCAGCTTCAACAGGTTCTACGAGCAGTACTTC.

This clone appeared a single time. The chain couples TRBV6-6 to TRBJ1-3; D remains ambiguous. V dropped 2 bases and J dropped 0 bases, with 8 bases sitting between them. CDR3 size: 15 residues. Germline-derived CDR1 and CDR2 are MNHNY and SVGAGI (reference sequence). The CDR3 loop reads CASSYRNPSGNTIYF. The CDR3 DNA reads TGTGCCAGCAGTTACAGGAACCCCTCTGGAAACACCATATATTTT.

This clone was detected once. The genes are TRBV9 and TRBJ2-7; D possibly corresponds to TRBD1 (6 bases). This CDR3 comprises 16 residues. V lost 0 bases and J lost 0, with 13 bases in between. The germline CDR1 and CDR2 sequences are SGDLS and YYNGEE. The CDR3 sequence: CASSVGGRGPSYEQYF. In DNA, the CDR3 is TGTGCCAGCAGCGTAGGTGGCAGGGGTCCCTCCTACGAGCAGTACTTC.

The CDR3 DNA reads as TGTGCCAGCTCACAAGGGAGCAATCAGCCCCAGCATTTT. Its translation: CASSQGSNQPQHF. This rearrangement joins TRBV18 to TRBJ1-5; D not certain. The CDR3 loop spans 13 amino acids. CDR1 is KGHSH and CDR2 is LQKENI in the germline V gene. The V end was cut by 4 bases, the J end by 1 base, with 5 bases between.